What follows describes a single T cell receptor beta chain. The antigen remains undetermined. Sequencing was limited to surgery cases with top T cell transcript signatures in brain tissue. Patients received at least one anti-epileptic drug before surgery. This entry comes from a study of brain T cells in children with intractable seizures. Study-wide points: Pre-surgery blood may have been undersampled, hiding some clones.

Clones were read by immunoSEQ multiplex PCR, and TCRdb kept only the in-frame ones, dropping some. Counted here are roughly 80,000 clones, under 95% occurring once; the ten biggest clones make up 24%. Germline trimming cut 4 bases from V and 0 bases from J; bases unmatched to any gene: 8. Germline CDR1 and CDR2: GTSNPN and SVGIG (reference sequence). The CDR3 runs to 15 residues. The chain carries TRBV30 and TRBJ1-1; 7 nucleotides line up with TRBD1. The sequences come from peripheral blood, collected at surgery. The sequence was collected from a girl aged 2 to 10 with Rasmussen encephalitis and intractable seizures. The CDR3 spells CAWIAMGQMNTEAFF. CDR3 DNA sequence: TGTGCCTGGATTGCAATGGGACAGATGAACACTGAAGCTTTCTTT.